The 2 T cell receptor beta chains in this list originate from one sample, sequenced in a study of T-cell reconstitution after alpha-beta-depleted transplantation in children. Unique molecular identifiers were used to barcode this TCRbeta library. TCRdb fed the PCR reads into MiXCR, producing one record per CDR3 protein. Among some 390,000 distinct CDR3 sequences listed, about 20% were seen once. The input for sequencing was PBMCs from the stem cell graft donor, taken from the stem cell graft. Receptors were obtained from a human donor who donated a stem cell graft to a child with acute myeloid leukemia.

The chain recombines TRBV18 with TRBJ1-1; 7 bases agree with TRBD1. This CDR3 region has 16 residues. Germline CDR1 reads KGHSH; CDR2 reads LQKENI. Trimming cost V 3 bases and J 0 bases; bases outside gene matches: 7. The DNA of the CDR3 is TGTGCCAGCTCACCGTCGGGACAGACAATGAACACTGAAGCTTTCTTT. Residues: CASSPSGQTMNTEAFF.

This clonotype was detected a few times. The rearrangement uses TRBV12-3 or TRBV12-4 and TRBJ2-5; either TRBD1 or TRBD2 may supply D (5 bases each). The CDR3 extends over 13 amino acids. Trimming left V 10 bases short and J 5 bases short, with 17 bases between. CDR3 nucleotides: TGTGCCACCACCTCCGGGACGGGGGAGACCCAGTACTTC. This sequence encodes CATTSGTGETQYF.